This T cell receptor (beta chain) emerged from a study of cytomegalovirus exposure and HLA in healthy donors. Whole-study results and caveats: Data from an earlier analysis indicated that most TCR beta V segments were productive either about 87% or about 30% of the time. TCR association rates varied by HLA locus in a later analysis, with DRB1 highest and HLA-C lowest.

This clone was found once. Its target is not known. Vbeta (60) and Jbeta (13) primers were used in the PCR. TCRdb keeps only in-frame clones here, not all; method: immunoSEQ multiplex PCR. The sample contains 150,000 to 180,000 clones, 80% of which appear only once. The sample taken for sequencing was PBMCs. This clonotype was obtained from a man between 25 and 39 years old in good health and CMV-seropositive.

The CDR3 DNA reads as TGTGCCAGCAGCCCCATAGCGGGAGAGCAGGGAGATACGCAGTATTTT. Translating gives CASSPIAGEQGDTQYF. The gene calls are TRBV4-2 and TRBJ2-3, with 9 positions matching TRBD2. Germline loops: CDR1 LGHNA, CDR2 YNFKEQ. V lost 4 bases to trimming and J lost 5 bases; unmatched junction nucleotides: 10. The CDR3 extends over 16 amino acids.